The subject of this entry is one T cell receptor (beta chain). Its target is not known. This entry comes from a study of somatic mutations in cytotoxic T cells in rheumatoid arthritis. Once isolated by positive magnetic bead selection, the CD4+ and CD8+ cells had their purity checked by flow cytometry. Here immunoSEQ multiplex PCR was the method, and the copy in TCRdb shows in-frame clones only, minus some. Of tens of thousands of clones listed, around 83% are singletons. CDR3 length: 12 residues. Trimming cost V 1 base and J 12 bases, with 13 bases left between them. CDR1 and CDR2 from the germline V gene are SQVTM and ANQGSEA. General study points: Clonality of CD8+ T cells, which was compared between rheumatoid arthritis patients and age-matched healthy controls, did not differ significantly.

The V gene is TRBV29-1, the J gene TRBJ2-1, with a weak D call TRBD1 (5 bases). Material for sequencing was CD8+ T cells sorted from blood. This receptor was taken from an adult with rheumatoid arthritis. CDR3 in DNA: TGCAGCGTTGAAGGGGGCTGGGGATGGCAGTTCTTC. It is translated as CSVEGGWGWQFF.